This T cell receptor beta chain stems from a study of blood T cell repertoires in COVID-19. Study background: Specimens from acute and convalescent COVID-19 originated in the United States, Italy and Spain. T cells, B-cell-depleted T cells, or PBMCs provided the cDNA or gDNA that served as material.

The CDR3 is made up of 16 amino acids. Trimming cost V 0 bases and J 4 bases; bases outside gene matches: 7. Germline CDR1 and CDR2: SGDLS and YYNGEE. Authors' processing steps: Scientists estimated how many nucleated cells there were by amplifying reference gene primers. Sequenced by immunoSEQ multiplex PCR; TCRdb stores in-frame clones only, minus some. That table furnishes V, J and clone size, whereas the DNA furnished D and trimming. This table holds fewer than 300,000 clones, approximately 90% found once. Living in roughly 25 US areas, the participants were between roughly 18 and 89 years of age.

V usage is TRBV9 and J usage is TRBJ2-1; 7 bases map to TRBD2. The sequenced material came from PBMCs or T cells enriched from blood (not recorded which). The clonotype was recovered from a woman aged 40-49 years with acute COVID-19. Written as DNA, the CDR3 is TGTGCCAGCAGCGTAGTATCGGGGGGTCGTTACAATGAGCAGTTCTTC. Its protein is CASSVVSGGRYNEQFF. Full variable domain (outside the CDR3, taken from reference TRBV9 and TRBJ2-1): DSGVTQTPKHLITATGQRVTLRCSPRSGDLSVYWYQQSLDQGLQFLIQYYNGEERAKGNILERFSAQQFPDLHSELNLSSLELGDSALYFCASSVVSGGRYNEQFFGPGTRLTVL.